This T cell receptor (beta chain) came from a study of blood T cell repertoires in COVID-19. Study as a whole: There were acute and convalescent COVID-19 samples, and they came from the United States, Italy and Spain. Sources were T cells, B-cell-depleted T cells, or PBMCs; the material itself was cDNA or gDNA.

With 4 bases clipped from V and 6 bases from J, the junction kept 4 bases outside the gene matches. This CDR3 is 13 amino acids long. From germline, CDR1 is LNHDA and CDR2 SQIVND (reference sequence). Authors' processing steps: The authors estimated nucleated cell counts from reference gene primer amplification. Sequenced by immunoSEQ multiplex PCR; TCRdb stores in-frame clones only, minus some. V and J calls and clone size are those listed in that table; D and trimming were worked out from the DNA. The repertoire holds 70,000 to 90,000 clones, around nine tenths seen once, with approximately 5.8% in the top ten.

V usage is TRBV19 and J usage is TRBJ2-7; 9 nucleotides line up with TRBD1. The specimen was peripheral blood. The sequence derives from a man older than 75 with COVID-19, enrolled during active disease. CDR3 region: CASSTATGGEQYF. In DNA form, the CDR3 reads TGTGCCAGTAGTACGGCGACAGGGGGCGAGCAGTACTTC.